This note documents a single T cell receptor (beta chain) sequence. Germline CDR1 is SGHAT and CDR2 is FQNNGV. The CDR3 contains 16 residues. With 5 bases clipped from V and 3 bases from J, the junction kept 10 bases outside the gene matches. Using immunoSEQ multiplex PCR, the repertoire was profiled, and TCRdb retains in-frame clones only, with some absent. The sample lists approximately 360,000 clones, roughly 85% occurring once. This sample stems from a study of Ad26.COV2.S vaccination and SARS-CoV-2 variants. Indicated treatment: 19 received Ad26.COV2.S at low or high dose, single or two shots; roughly five received placebo; per-sample allocation not given. Following the first vaccine or placebo injection, samples were taken on day 63.

The rearrangement links TRBV11-2 to TRBJ2-7, with TRBD1 matching over 10 bases. This clonotype was obtained from a person between 18 and 65 years old who received the Ad26.COV2.S COVID-19 vaccine or a placebo. The sequencing here drew on peripheral blood, taken in a trial of Ad26.COV2.S vaccine versus placebo. CDR3 region: CASSRPIGTGVYEQYF. CDR3 in DNA: TGTGCCAGCAGCCGCCCAATCGGGACAGGGGTCTACGAGCAGTACTTC.